These 19 T cell receptor beta chains share one sample of origin, sequenced in a study of blood T cell repertoires in COVID-19 (TCRdb year 2020). The library was generated by the immunoSEQ multiplex PCR assay. Held by TCRdb, this immuneACCESS table contains in-frame sequences only and omits some clones. Under half of the omission traces to an unresolved V gene where checked; the cause of the rest is unknown. Across this sample there are about 150,000 clones, with around 84% seen only once. In total, the top ten clones hold 7.2% of the sample. Material: peripheral blood. These receptors all stem from a woman between 50 and 59 years old in a cohort sampled during active or convalescent COVID-19.

The rearrangement uses TRBV5-1 and TRBJ2-5; TRBD2 matches 7 bases. Germline CDR1 SGHRS, CDR2 YFSETQ. This CDR3 contains 15 residues. V trimming: 4 bases; J trimming: 1 base; junction bases outside the gene matches: 7. CDR3 sequence reads: CASSPGGGIQETQYF. As DNA, the CDR3 is TGCGCCAGCAGCCCGGGAGGCGGCATCCAAGAGACCCAGTACTTC.

V gene TRBV4-1 combines with J gene TRBJ2-3; unclear D gene. CDR3 length: 16 amino acids. Germline V gene sequence: CDR1 MGHRA, CDR2 YSYEKL. Trimming stripped 1 base from V and 2 bases from J, with 13 bases between. CDR3 amino acids: CASSQGLRLYTDTQYF. The CDR3 nucleotides read TGCGCCAGCAGCCAAGGGTTGAGACTTTACACAGATACGCAGTATTTT.

The chain joins TRBV6-2 or TRBV6-3 to TRBJ2-5, with D tentatively TRBD1 (5 bases). V shed 5 bases and J shed 5 bases, with 15 bases lying between them. From germline, CDR1 is MNHEY and CDR2 SVGEGT. This CDR3 is 14 amino acids long. CDR3: CASSLRGGAETQYF. The DNA for the CDR3 is TGTGCCAGCAGTCTAAGGGGTGGGGCCGAGACCCAGTACTTC.

The chain recombines TRBV10-1 with TRBJ2-3, with TRBD1 matching 8 bases. The germline V gene has CDR1 WNHNN and CDR2 SYGVQD (reference sequence). Trimming removed 6 bases from V and 4 bases from J; junction bases left unmatched: 6. This CDR3 is built from 14 residues. This CDR3 reads CASRPGQGSDTQYF. DNA for the CDR3: TGCGCCAGCAGACCCGGACAGGGATCAGATACGCAGTATTTT.

This chain joins TRBV18 and TRBJ1-4, with TRBD1 matching 7 bases. The CDR3 runs 14 residues. Germline assignment: CDR1 KGHSH and CDR2 LQKENI. With V trimmed by 5 bases and J by 6 bases, 6 bases remained unmatched. CDR3 DNA sequence: TGTGCCAGCTCAGCCACGACAGGGTATGAAAAACTGTTTTTT. Translation: CASSATTGYEKLFF. Full variable domain (rest looked up from reference TRBV18 and TRBJ1-4): NAGVMQNPRHLVRRRGQEARLRCSPMKGHSHVYWYRQLPEEGLKFMVYLQKENIIDESGMPKERFSAEFPKEGPSILRIQQVVRGDSAAYFCASSATTGYEKLFFGSGTQLSVL.

This sequence joins TRBV24-1 and TRBJ1-5; the match to TRBD1 covers 9 bases. The CDR3 is 15 amino acids. Germline values: CDR1 KGHDR, CDR2 SFDVKD. J gave up 2 bases and V 4 bases, and 2 bases lay outside the gene matches. The CDR3 spells CATSDWDRGNQPQHF. The CDR3 DNA reads TGTGCCACCAGTGACTGGGACAGGGGCAATCAGCCCCAGCATTTT.

The chain joins TRBV29-1 to TRBJ2-5; 13 bases fit TRBD2. V lost 4 bases, J lost 4 bases, and 6 bases stayed unmatched. The CDR3 loop spans 15 amino acids. In germline, CDR1 is SQVTM, CDR2 ANQGSEA. The CDR3 DNA reads TGCAGCGTTGCGCCGGGACTAGCGGGACGAGAGACCCAGTACTTC. Protein: CSVAPGLAGRETQYF.

V gene TRBV3-1 (or the pseudogene TRBV3-2) combines with J gene TRBJ2-3, with D perhaps matching TRBD1 (5 bases). Per the germline V gene, CDR1 is LGHDT and CDR2 is YNNKEL (reference sequence). This CDR3 comprises 14 residues. Trimming shortened V by 4 bases and J by 8 bases, and 16 bases separated the two germline ends. The CDR3 nucleotides read TGTGCCAGCAGCCCGGTGCGGCAGGGCAGTACGCAGTATTTT. Protein product: CASSPVRQGSTQYF.

The chain has TRBV3-1 (or the pseudogene TRBV3-2) and TRBJ2-3; 12 nucleotides match TRBD2. This CDR3 spans 15 amino acids. Per germline, CDR1 LGHDT and CDR2 YNNKEL (reference sequence). The V and J ends lost 1 base and 7 bases, in that order; junction bases with no gene match: 3. The CDR3 loop reads CASSQASGGGYTQYF. CDR3 DNA sequence: TGTGCCAGCAGCCAAGCTAGCGGGGGGGGATATACGCAGTATTTT.

The chain recombines TRBV15 with TRBJ2-5; D is possibly TRBD1 (6 bases). This CDR3 contains 13 residues. With 5 bases removed from V and 2 bases from J, the gap between germline ends came to 9 bases. CDR1 is LNHNV, CDR2 YYDKDF, per germline (reference sequence). CDR3 amino acids: CATSFGQQETQYF. The CDR3 region has the DNA TGTGCCACCAGCTTCGGACAGCAAGAGACCCAGTACTTC.

The chain recombines TRBV19 with TRBJ1-6; D is uncertain. The CDR3 is 15 amino acids. Looked up from germline, CDR1 is LNHDA and CDR2 is SQIVND (reference sequence). Between the trimmed V and J ends, which lost 3 bases and 10 bases, there was a span of 16 bases. CDR3 nucleotide sequence: TGTGCCAGTAGTATCTTGGCGCGGGAGGTGTCACCCCTCCACTTT. As protein: CASSILAREVSPLHF.

The gene calls are TRBV6-1 and TRBJ1-2, with D uncertain. Trimming removed 3 bases at V and 3 bases at J, with 11 bases between. This CDR3 contains 14 residues. CDR1 and CDR2 (germline): MNHNS, SASEGT. The CDR3 DNA reads as TGTGCCAGCAGTGATGTCGGGGTCTACTATGGCTACACCTTC. Its protein is CASSDVGVYYGYTF.

The chain joins TRBV7-6 to TRBJ1-5; 11 bases fit TRBD1. The trim removed 5 bases at V and 4 bases at J, leaving 4 bases unmatched. Germline V gene sequence: CDR1 SGHVS, CDR2 FNYEAQ. The CDR3 totals 15 residues. The CDR3 reads CASSTGTGGNQPQHF. For the CDR3, the DNA is TGTGCCAGCAGCACCGGGACAGGGGGAAATCAGCCCCAGCATTTT.

The V call is TRBV6-1, the J call TRBJ1-5, with D unresolved. From germline, CDR1 is MNHNS and CDR2 SASEGT. Deletions cut 2 bases from V and 0 bases from J, with 17 bases between. The CDR3 runs to 18 residues. The DNA for the CDR3 is TGTGCCAGCAGTGAAATGGTGATCGGAGGGTATAGCAATCAGCCCCAGCATTTT. Protein product: CASSEMVIGGYSNQPQHF.

V usage is TRBV15 and J usage is TRBJ2-7; TRBD1 aligns across 8 bases. The CDR3 is made up of 14 amino acids. Germline lookup yields CDR1 LNHNV and CDR2 YYDKDF (reference sequence). Trimming cost V 1 base and J 8 bases; bases outside gene matches: 7. As DNA, the CDR3 is TGTGCCACCAGCAGAGCTGGACAGGGATGGCAGCAGTACTTC. Its protein is CATSRAGQGWQQYF.

The chain recombines TRBV3-1 (or the pseudogene TRBV3-2) with TRBJ1-4; no firm D call. The germline CDR1 and CDR2 sequences are LGHDT and YNNKEL (reference sequence). CDR3 length: 16 residues. V was trimmed by 3 bases and J by 8 bases, leaving 19 bases between them. The CDR3 coding sequence is TGTGCCAGCAGCCACGAACTGGCCGCGGGTGACGAAAAACTGTTTTTT. It encodes CASSHELAAGDEKLFF.

V and J are TRBV7-6 and TRBJ1-1; D is perhaps TRBD1 (5 bases). Germline V gives CDR1 SGHVS, CDR2 FNYEAQ. The CDR3 covers 14 residues. V dropped 0 bases and J dropped 6 bases, with 11 bases sitting between them. The CDR3 coding sequence is TGTGCCAGCAGCTTAGCGCGGGGGACTCCTGAAGCTTTCTTT. This codes for CASSLARGTPEAFF.

The J gene is TRBJ1-1, the V gene TRBV19, with TRBD1 matching 10 bases. V lost 5 bases and J lost 4; bases outside the gene matches: 7. The CDR3 is 15 residues long. Germline V gene data show CDR1 as LNHDA and CDR2 as SQIVND (reference sequence). In DNA form, the CDR3 reads TGTGCCAGTAGTCCCCATGGACAGGGGGGCACTGAAGCTTTCTTT. Translating it yields CASSPHGQGGTEAFF. Complete variable domain (other parts from reference TRBV19 and TRBJ1-1): DGGITQSPKYLFRKEGQNVTLSCEQNLNHDAMYWYRQDPGQGLRLIYYSQIVNDFQKGDIAEGYSVSREKKESFPLTVTSAQKNPTAFYLCASSPHGQGGTEAFFGQGTRLTVV.

The V and J genes are TRBV19 and TRBJ2-1, with 8 bases aligning to TRBD1. After removal of 4 bases from V and 0 bases from J, the junction contained 8 bases not matched to a gene. The CDR3 sequence is 17 residues long. Germline V gene sequence: CDR1 LNHDA, CDR2 SQIVND (reference sequence). CDR3 protein: CASSTPGTGFSYNEQFF. The CDR3 nucleotides read TGTGCCAGTAGTACTCCCGGGACAGGTTTCTCCTACAATGAGCAGTTCTTC.